The rows below give T cell receptor delta chains drawn from one sample of a study of gamma-delta T cells after stem cell transplantation. TCRdb applied CATT to the RT-PCR reads for clone calling. The sample lists roughly 3,100 delta-chain clones; just under 2% were seen once. Sample: gamma-delta T cells. These TCRs come from a human donor. It is not recorded whose cells these are; they may come from a transplant donor. Both conserved end residues are part of each CDR3. D genes are given only for firm matches. A row's size may be missing; if present it is once, few, many or a size class.

>NA|TRDD3|TRDJ3|TRDV2
CACDTVGDTGGSWDTRQMFF
TGTGCCTGTGACACTGTGGGGGATACGGGCGGCTCCTGGGACACCCGACAGATGTTTTTC
>few|TRDD3|TRDJ1|TRDV2
CACDTLLGDYTDKLIF
TGTGCCTGTGACACTCTACTGGGGGACTACACCGATAAACTCATCTTT
>few|TRDD3|TRDJ1|TRDV2
CACDTVKPHGGATLTDKLIF
TGTGCCTGTGACACCGTTAAACCGCATGGGGGAGCCACGCTGACCGATAAACTCATCTTT
>large|NA|TRDJ1|TRDV2
CACDPIRSFEPNQYTDKLIF
TGTGCCTGTGACCCGATCAGGTCGTTCGAACCGAACCAATACACCGATAAACTCATCTTT
>few|TRDD3|TRDJ1|TRDV2
CACDQLRWGIRLYTDKLIF
TGTGCCTGTGACCAACTACGATGGGGGATACGCTTGTACACCGATAAACTCATCTTT
>few|TRDD3|TRDJ3|TRDV2
CACDGPLLGDMRGAWDTRQMFF
TGTGCCTGTGACGGGCCCTTACTGGGGGATATGAGAGGCGCCTGGGACACCCGACAGATGTTTTTC
>medium-sized|NA|TRDJ1|TRDV2
CACDTPPPTGSYKYTDKLIF
TGTGCCTGTGACACTCCCCCTCCTACTGGGAGCTACAAGTACACCGATAAACTCATCTTT
>few|TRDD3|TRDJ1|TRDV2
CACDTMSLGDTTTDKLIF
TGTGCCTGTGACACCATGAGTCTGGGGGATACAACGACCGATAAACTCATCTTT
>medium-sized|NA|TRDJ1|TRDV2
CACDTVDRMGGPYTDKLIF
TGTGCCTGTGACACGGTGGACCGAATGGGGGGCCCATACACCGATAAACTCATCTTT
>medium-sized|TRDD3|TRDJ1|TRDV2
CACDTGSLLGDIDTDKLIF
TGTGCCTGTGACACCGGTTCTCTGCTGGGGGATATAGACACCGATAAACTCATCTTT
>few|TRDD3|TRDJ1|TRDV2
CACDPIGGGDNLRHTDKLIF
TGTGCCTGTGACCCTATTGGCGGTGGGGATAACCTAAGGCACACCGATAAACTCATCTTT
>NA|NA|TRDJ1|TRDV2
CACDPLEDFPDKLIF
TGTGCCTGTGACCCCCTAGAGGATTTTCCCGATAAACTCATCTTT
>medium-sized|TRDD3|TRDJ3|TRDV2
CACDTVLGDNYSWDTRQMFF
TGTGCCTGTGACACGGTACTGGGGGACAACTACTCCTGGGACACCCGACAGATGTTTTTC
>NA|TRDD3|TRDJ1|TRDV2
CACDTVILGDTFYTDKLIF
TGTGCCTGTGACACTGTCATACTGGGGGATACCTTTTACACCGATAAACTCATCTTT
>medium-sized|TRDD3|TRDJ3|TRDV2
CACDTAGGSSSWDTRQMFF
TGTGCCTGTGACACGGCTGGGGGATCCAGCTCCTGGGACACCCGACAGATGTTTTTC
>NA|TRDD3|TRDJ1|TRDV2
CACDTLMTWTGDTDKLIF
TGTGCCTGTGACACTCTGATGACATGGACTGGGGACACCGATAAACTCATCTTT